What follows are 22 T cell receptor beta chains derived from one specimen sequenced in a study of cytomegalovirus exposure and HLA in healthy donors. PCR primers comprised 60 Vbeta and 13 Jbeta primers. Produced via immunoSEQ multiplex PCR; TCRdb's table is partial and in-frame only. The profile covers approximately 120,000 clones, with around 75% appearing a single time and roughly 9% taken by the ten largest. Source material: PBMCs. These receptors all stem from a woman aged 45-65 years in good health and CMV-seropositive.

This chain joins TRBV6-1 and TRBJ2-3; 7 bases map to TRBD1. The CDR3 is 13 residues long. CDR1 is MNHNS, CDR2 SASEGT, per germline. The trim removed 6 bases at V and 2 bases at J, leaving 2 bases unmatched. The CDR3 sequence is CASRQGSTDTQYF. The CDR3 region has the DNA TGTGCCAGCAGACAGGGGTCCACAGATACGCAGTATTTT.

This rearrangement joins TRBV5-6 to TRBJ2-1; D gene unclear. CDR3 length equals 13 residues. Germline lookup yields CDR1 SGHDT and CDR2 YYEEEE. Trimming removed 4 bases at V and 9 bases at J, with 14 bases between. The CDR3 protein is CASSPLRVREQFF. The CDR3 DNA is TGTGCCAGCAGCCCCCTCCGGGTCCGTGAGCAGTTCTTC. Using reference TRBV5-6 and TRBJ2-1 for the parts outside the CDR3, the full variable domain is DAGVTQSPTHLIKTRGQQVTLRCSPKSGHDTVSWYQQALGQGPQFIFQYYEEEERQRGNFPDRFSGHQFPNYSSELNVNALLLGDSALYLCASSPLRVREQFFGPGTRLTVL.

The gene calls are TRBV10-1 and TRBJ1-4; D uncertain. Looked up from germline, CDR1 is WNHNN and CDR2 is SYGVQD (reference sequence). V was cut by 9 bases and J by 4 bases, with 3 bases left in between. CDR3 length equals 10 residues. The CDR3 is CASINEKLFF. CDR3 DNA sequence: TGCGCCAGTATTAATGAAAAACTGTTTTTT.

This clone came up once. The genes are TRBV10-1 and TRBJ1-6, with 7 bases matching TRBD1. Trimming removed 10 bases from V and 0 bases from J; junction bases left unmatched: 9. The CDR3 covers 16 residues. Germline-derived CDR1 and CDR2 are WNHNN and SYGVQD (reference sequence). CDR3 loop: CAKPGQASSYNSPLHF. Written as DNA, the CDR3 is TGCGCCAAACCAGGACAGGCGAGCTCCTATAATTCACCCCTCCACTTT.

With regard to this clone: The same CDR3 is also encoded by other DNA sequences in this sample. The J gene is TRBJ2-1, the V gene TRBV9; D call uncertain. The CDR3 spans 13 residues. V was shortened by 0 bases and J by 4 bases, with 5 bases between the two germline ends. Germline lookup yields CDR1 SGDLS and CDR2 YYNGEE. CDR3 loop: CASSVGQYNEQFF. For the CDR3, the DNA is TGTGCCAGCAGCGTAGGGCAGTACAATGAGCAGTTCTTC.

This rearrangement joins TRBV15 to TRBJ2-1, with TRBD2 matching over 7 bases. The V segment lost 5 bases and the J segment 4 bases; nucleotides outside the gene matches: 5. CDR1 is LNHNV, CDR2 YYDKDF, per germline (reference sequence). The CDR3 runs 14 residues. The CDR3 DNA is TGTGCCACCAGCTTCAGCGGGGCATACAATGAGCAGTTCTTC. This sequence encodes CATSFSGAYNEQFF.

This rearrangement joins TRBV29-1 to TRBJ2-2; perhaps TRBD1 as D (5 bases). Trimming took 6 bases from V and 5 from J, leaving 16 bases between them. Germline lookup yields CDR1 SQVTM and CDR2 ANQGSEA. CDR3 length: 14 residues. The CDR3 protein is CSVGLTRGTGELFF. The CDR3 DNA follows: TGCAGCGTAGGCCTCACAAGGGGTACCGGGGAGCTGTTTTTT.

In this sample, this clone turned up a few times. The chain has TRBV10-3 and TRBJ2-5; D is possibly TRBD2 (5 bases). Trimming removed 3 bases at V and 6 bases at J, with 14 bases between. Germline lookup yields CDR1 ENHRY and CDR2 SYGVKD. This CDR3 contains 14 residues. The CDR3 sequence: CAISDREVGKTQYF. CDR3 in DNA: TGTGCCATCAGTGATCGGGAAGTCGGCAAGACCCAGTACTTC.

This clone was picked up a small number of times. The V and J genes are TRBV6-5 and TRBJ2-1; 10 positions match TRBD2. CDR3 length: 15 amino acids. The junction had 12 bases not matched to a gene; V was cut back by 7 bases and J by 9 bases. Per the germline V gene, CDR1 is MNHEY and CDR2 is SVGAGI. The CDR3 loop is CASTGPASGRAEQFF. CDR3 nucleotide sequence: TGTGCCAGCACGGGCCCTGCTAGCGGGAGAGCTGAGCAGTTCTTC.

In its sample, this clone was seen once. The V and J genes are TRBV7-9 and TRBJ1-1; 8 positions match TRBD1. The CDR3 loop spans 13 amino acids. CDR1 is SEHNR and CDR2 is FQNEAQ in the germline V gene (reference sequence). Germline trimming cut 8 bases from V and 5 bases from J; bases unmatched to any gene: 7. The CDR3 reads CASSQGGGTEAFF. CDR3 DNA: TGTGCCAGCTCACAGGGGGGGGGTACTGAAGCTTTCTTT.

The chain carries TRBV30 and TRBJ2-5; perhaps TRBD2 as D (7 bases). V dropped 1 base and J dropped 3 bases, with 15 bases sitting between them. The CDR3 totals 15 residues. Germline CDR1 reads GTSNPN; CDR2 reads SVGIG (reference sequence). CDR3 protein: CAWSGQRGQKETQYF. The DNA of the CDR3 is TGTGCCTGGAGTGGCCAGCGGGGACAAAAAGAGACCCAGTACTTC.

This clone has just a few counts. V is TRBV27 and J is TRBJ2-1, with 8 bases lining up with TRBD2. The CDR3 has 15 amino acids. The ends lost 1 base at V and 8 bases at J; junction bases unmatched: 7. CDR1 and CDR2 from the germline V gene are MNHEY and SMNVEV (reference sequence). The CDR3 bases are TGTGCCAGCAGTTTATGGCTAGCGGGTTATGATGAGCAGTTCTTC. This encodes CASSLWLAGYDEQFF.

CDR3 DNA: TGTGCCAGCAGCCCCAGGGTGGACTACCACGAGCAGTACTTC. Its translation: CASSPRVDYHEQYF. The chain has TRBV7-2 and TRBJ2-7, with D tentatively TRBD2 (6 bases). The CDR3 has 14 residues. The V gene lost 5 bases and the J gene lost 5 bases, with 16 bases spanning the gap. The V gene's germline CDR1 is SGHTA and CDR2 FQGNSA.

The rearrangement joins TRBV7-9 to TRBJ1-2; D is uncertain. From germline, CDR1 is SEHNR and CDR2 FQNEAQ (reference sequence). The ends were cut back, 0 bases at V and 8 bases at J, with 13 bases in the middle. This CDR3 is built from 14 residues. In DNA, the CDR3 is TGTGCCAGCAGCTTAGCCGGTCCCTTAGAAGGCTACACCTTC. Translated: CASSLAGPLEGYTF.

This clone was detected only a few times. V gene TRBV7-6 combines with J gene TRBJ2-1, with TRBD2 matching over 13 bases. Per the germline V gene, CDR1 is SGHVS and CDR2 is FNYEAQ. The trim removed 5 bases at V and 5 bases at J, leaving 6 bases unmatched. The CDR3 extends over 16 amino acids. For the CDR3, the DNA is TGTGCCAGCAGCCCAGCGGGACTAGCGGGAAACAATGAGCAGTTCTTC. It specifies CASSPAGLAGNNEQFF.

This clone appeared once. This chain links TRBV7-9 with TRBJ2-5; D is possibly TRBD2 (5 bases). The CDR3 is 14 amino acids. The V gene's germline CDR1 is SEHNR and CDR2 FQNEAQ (reference sequence). Trimming left V 5 bases short and J 10 bases short, with 20 bases between. The CDR3 region is CASSARVDPGNQYF. CDR3 DNA sequence: TGTGCCAGCAGCGCGAGGGTCGACCCAGGTAACCAGTACTTC.

V is TRBV7-9 and J is TRBJ1-3, with a tentative D call TRBD1 (5 bases). The V end was cut by 2 bases, the J end by 0 bases, with 8 bases between. CDR3 length: 15 amino acids. Germline V gene lookup returns CDR1 SEHNR and CDR2 FQNEAQ (reference sequence). CDR3 DNA: TGTGCCAGCAGCTTACTAGGGGACTCTGGAAACACCATATATTTT. Translating gives CASSLLGDSGNTIYF.

This chain joins TRBV7-2 and TRBJ1-5, with TRBD1 matching over 8 bases. V dropped 4 bases and J dropped 7; count of bases not matched to a gene: 6. From germline, CDR1 is SGHTA and CDR2 FQGNSA. CDR3 size: 14 residues. The CDR3 DNA sequence: TGTGCCAGCAGCTCCGACAGGGGTTCCCAGCCCCAGCATTTT. Translation gives CASSSDRGSQPQHF.

In this sample, this clone is medium-sized. The chain couples TRBV5-1 to TRBJ1-1; 8 bases are a match to TRBD1. The CDR3 consists of 14 residues. Losses at the gene ends were 5 bases for V and 1 base for J; bases not matched to a gene: 4. Germline lookup yields CDR1 SGHRS and CDR2 YFSETQ. CDR3 DNA sequence: TGCGCCAGCAGGAGGGGGACAGGGAACACTGAAGCTTTCTTT. It specifies CASRRGTGNTEAFF. The full variable domain, in which reference TRBV5-1 and TRBJ1-1 provide the parts outside the CDR3, is KAGVTQTPRYLIKTRGQQVTLSCSPISGHRSVSWYQQTPGQGLQFLFEYFSETQRNKGNFPGRFSGRQFSNSRSEMNVSTLELGDSALYLCASRRGTGNTEAFFGQGTRLTVV.

The gene calls are TRBV2 and TRBJ1-1; D ambiguous. The germline CDR1 and CDR2 sequences are SNHLY and FYNNEI. The CDR3 loop spans 15 amino acids. The V and J ends lost 2 bases and 0 bases respectively, with 10 bases between them. CDR3 DNA sequence: TGTGCCAGCAGTGAATTTGGGCTTATGAACACTGAAGCTTTCTTT. Translation: CASSEFGLMNTEAFF.

The chain uses TRBV25-1 and TRBJ1-4; no definite D call. The CDR3 spans 13 residues. Germline CDR1 is MGHDK and CDR2 is SYGVNS. Deletions cut 7 bases from V and 6 bases from J, with 12 bases between. CDR3 coding DNA: TGTGCCAGCACGCGGACTGCTGATGAAAAACTGTTTTTT. Residues: CASTRTADEKLFF.

Written as DNA, the CDR3 is TGTGCCAGCAGTGAAGGCGGGCCTAGCACAGATACGCAGTATTTT. This sequence encodes CASSEGGPSTDTQYF. J is TRBJ2-3 and V is TRBV2; tentatively, D is TRBD2 (5 bases). This CDR3 is built from 15 residues. CDR1 and CDR2 (germline): SNHLY, FYNNEI. The V gene lost 1 base and the J gene lost 0 bases, with 8 bases spanning the gap.